The 18 T cell receptor beta chains in this list originate from one sample, sequenced in a study of T cell responses to AZD1222 COVID-19 vaccine. The table came from immunoSEQ multiplex PCR; TCRdb's copy has only in-frame clones and leaves some out. The sample yields roughly 91,000 clones, approximately 89% seen once. Sequences were derived from peripheral blood, sampled on day 0 of AZD1222 vaccination. The receptors shown here come from an adult in good health.

The count of this clone is one. CDR3 in DNA: TGCGCCAGCAAGCTTGGTCAGGGGGGAAACTATGGCTACACCTTC. Translation: CASKLGQGGNYGYTF. J is TRBJ1-2 and V is TRBV5-1; 7 nucleotides line up with TRBD1. CDR1 is SGHRS and CDR2 is YFSETQ in the germline V gene. V lost 6 bases and J lost 2; bases outside the gene matches: 10. The CDR3 is made up of 15 amino acids. Full variable domain (missing parts from reference TRBV5-1 and TRBJ1-2): KAGVTQTPRYLIKTRGQQVTLSCSPISGHRSVSWYQQTPGQGLQFLFEYFSETQRNKGNFPGRFSGRQFSNSRSEMNVSTLELGDSALYLCASKLGQGGNYGYTFGSGTRLTVV.

The V and J genes are TRBV3-1 (or the pseudogene TRBV3-2) and TRBJ2-7; D ambiguous. The CDR3 is made up of 11 amino acids. Germline lookup yields CDR1 LGHDT and CDR2 YNNKEL (reference sequence). V lost 1 base to trimming and J lost 5 bases, with 3 bases between them. Here the CDR3 reads CASSQVDEQYF. The CDR3 DNA follows: TGTGCCAGCAGCCAAGTGGACGAGCAGTACTTC.

The chain employs TRBV19 and TRBJ2-5, with 8 bases lining up with TRBD2. V was clipped by 4 bases and J by 5 bases; unmatched bases: 12. Germline CDR1 and CDR2: LNHDA and SQIVND (reference sequence). The CDR3 contains 16 residues. CDR3 nucleotide sequence: TGTGCCAGTAGTACCCCGGGACTAGGTCCCAGGGAGACCCAGTACTTC. Protein sequence: CASSTPGLGPRETQYF.

This chain connects TRBV7-2 to TRBJ1-1; 8 bases are a match to TRBD1. Germline CDR1 is SGHTA and CDR2 is FQGNSA. The CDR3 consists of 15 residues. The V segment lost 5 bases and the J segment 0 bases; nucleotides outside the gene matches: 5. The CDR3 is CASSPRQGLNTEAFF. CDR3 bases: TGTGCCAGCAGCCCCCGACAGGGGTTGAACACTGAAGCTTTCTTT.

The count of this clone is one. V is TRBV18 and J is TRBJ2-2, with D maybe TRBD2 (7 bases). V was cut by 3 bases and J by 1 base, with 18 bases left in between. The V gene's germline CDR1 is KGHSH and CDR2 LQKENI. The CDR3 is 18 amino acids. This CDR3 is CASSPEYGGPWNTGELFF. The CDR3, as DNA: TGTGCCAGCTCACCGGAATACGGGGGGCCCTGGAACACCGGGGAGCTGTTTTTT.

This clone was recorded once. This chain joins TRBV2 and TRBJ1-2; D perhaps matches TRBD1 (6 bases). The CDR3 is made up of 13 amino acids. Germline lookup yields CDR1 SNHLY and CDR2 FYNNEI. V lost 3 bases to trimming and J lost 6 bases, with 11 bases between them. CDR3 sequence reads: CASSDQGWDGYTF. In DNA, the CDR3 is TGTGCCAGCAGTGATCAGGGGTGGGATGGCTACACCTTC.

The gene calls are TRBV30 and TRBJ1-1; D perhaps matches TRBD1 (5 bases). V dropped 0 bases and J dropped 3 bases, with 8 bases sitting between them. Germline V gene lookup returns CDR1 GTSNPN and CDR2 SVGIG (reference sequence). This CDR3 has 13 residues. The CDR3 reads CAWSVRGDTEAFF. The CDR3 nucleotides read TGTGCCTGGAGTGTAAGAGGGGACACTGAAGCTTTCTTT.

The chain carries TRBV4-1 and TRBJ1-1, with a tentative D call TRBD1 (5 bases). Germline loops: CDR1 MGHRA, CDR2 YSYEKL. The V gene lost 1 base and the J gene lost 1 base, with 7 bases spanning the gap. CDR3 length: 14 amino acids. The CDR3 spells CASSQGTPNTEAFF. The CDR3, as DNA: TGCGCCAGCAGCCAAGGGACACCGAACACTGAAGCTTTCTTT.

The chain combines TRBV7-2 with TRBJ1-5; TRBD1 matches at 7 bases. Looked up from germline, CDR1 is SGHTA and CDR2 is FQGNSA. The junction had 8 bases not matched to a gene; V was cut back by 5 bases and J by 4 bases. The CDR3 has 15 residues. CDR3 amino acids: CASSPVTGMNQPQHF. CDR3 DNA: TGTGCCAGCAGCCCAGTGACAGGGATGAATCAGCCCCAGCATTTT.

J is TRBJ1-6 and V is TRBV7-9; TRBD1 matches 8 bases. V lost 4 bases to trimming and J lost 8 bases; unmatched junction nucleotides: 4. Germline CDR1 is SEHNR and CDR2 is FQNEAQ (reference sequence). The CDR3 has 14 amino acids. This CDR3 is CASSSGQDHSPLHF. CDR3 in DNA: TGTGCCAGCAGCTCGGGACAGGATCATTCACCCCTCCACTTT. The variable domain in full, completed from reference TRBV7-9 and TRBJ1-6, reads DTGVSQNPRHKITKRGQNVTFRCDPISEHNRLYWYRQTLGQGPEFLTYFQNEAQLEKSRLLSDRFSAERPKGSFSTLEIQRTEQGDSAMYLCASSSGQDHSPLHFGNGTRLTVT.

This chain connects TRBV18 to TRBJ1-4, with 11 bases matching TRBD1. The trim removed 3 bases at V and 7 bases at J, leaving 13 bases unmatched. Germline V lookup: CDR1 KGHSH, CDR2 LQKENI. The CDR3 covers 18 residues. CDR3 bases: TGTGCCAGCTCACCTTGGGACAGGGGGAATATGCGAGGTGAAAAACTGTTTTTT. Protein: CASSPWDRGNMRGEKLFF.

This chain joins TRBV19 and TRBJ2-3; 9 nucleotides line up with TRBD2. The CDR3 is 15 residues long. V gave up 6 bases and J gave up 2 bases; unmatched junction bases: 6. The germline gives CDR1 LNHDA, CDR2 SQIVND (reference sequence). This CDR3 is CASRISGRLTDTQYF. The CDR3 nucleotides are TGTGCCAGTAGGATCAGCGGGAGGCTCACAGATACGCAGTATTTT.

The rearrangement uses TRBV2 and TRBJ1-6, with D possibly TRBD1 on 5 matching bases. This CDR3 has 14 residues. In germline, CDR1 is SNHLY, CDR2 FYNNEI. Trimming shortened V by 8 bases and J by 8 bases, and 16 bases separated the two germline ends. This CDR3 is CASAQGTEYSPLHF. In DNA form, the CDR3 reads TGTGCCAGCGCACAAGGGACGGAATATTCACCCCTCCACTTT.

This clone was seen a handful of times. The V gene is TRBV6-2 or TRBV6-3, the J gene TRBJ1-5, with 7 bases identical to TRBD1. CDR3 size: 18 residues. The V segment lost 2 bases and the J segment 0 bases; nucleotides outside the gene matches: 10. The germline gives CDR1 MNHEY, CDR2 SVGEGT. CDR3 protein: CASSYNRGEGYSNQPQHF. DNA for the CDR3: TGTGCCAGCAGTTACAACAGGGGAGAGGGATATAGCAATCAGCCCCAGCATTTT.

The chain recombines TRBV7-9 with TRBJ1-5; the match to TRBD1 covers 9 bases. Trimming cost V 1 base and J 2 bases; bases outside gene matches: 0. The germline CDR1 and CDR2 sequences are SEHNR and FQNEAQ (reference sequence). The CDR3 extends over 15 amino acids. CDR3 sequence reads: CASSLGTGGNQPQHF. CDR3 nucleotides: TGTGCCAGCAGCTTAGGGACAGGGGGCAATCAGCCCCAGCATTTT.

The chain uses TRBV3-1 (or the pseudogene TRBV3-2) and TRBJ2-7; 13 bases are shared with TRBD2. The CDR3 is 16 residues long. V lost 2 bases, J lost 2 bases, and 3 bases stayed unmatched. Per germline, CDR1 LGHDT and CDR2 YNNKEL (reference sequence). CDR3 loop: CASSQSGLAGAYEQYF. DNA of the CDR3: TGTGCCAGCAGCCAATCCGGACTAGCGGGGGCCTACGAGCAGTACTTC.

The chain combines TRBV6-5 with TRBJ1-2; TRBD1 might be the D (5 bases). Germline CDR1 reads MNHEY; CDR2 reads SVGAGI. This CDR3 is 12 amino acids long. V was shortened by 7 bases and J by 5 bases, with 11 bases between the two germline ends. The CDR3 DNA reads TGTGCCAGCACGGAGTGGGGGTATGGCTACACCTTC. This gives the protein CASTEWGYGYTF.

The chain has TRBV27 and TRBJ2-7; unclear D gene. The CDR3 spans 14 residues. CDR1 is MNHEY and CDR2 is SMNVEV in the germline V gene (reference sequence). V dropped 0 bases and J dropped 1 base, with 7 bases sitting between them. CDR3 sequence reads: CASSLSSGSYEQYF. The CDR3 coding sequence is TGTGCCAGCAGTTTATCATCGGGTTCCTACGAGCAGTACTTC.